This TCR beta chain derives from a study of regulatory dendritic cells for organ transplantation (dated by TCRdb to the late 2010s). With regard to the full study: Regulatory dendritic cells were generated from monocytes cultured with vitamin D3 on days 0 and 4 and IL-10 on day 4. The TCRbeta repertoires of sorted naive and memory CD4+ and CD8+ T cells were sequenced before and after allostimulation with regulatory or mature dendritic cells. To evaluate the response of the DCs to a potent maturation-inducing agent, LPS was added to DC cultures on day 6. Paper-wide results and their limitations: In both subjects, allostimulation led to expansion of memory CD8+ clones, although regulatory dendritic cells appeared to cause more limited expansion than mature dendritic cells did. Among the resting subsets, the most alloreactive TCR clonotypes were found in memory CD8+ T cells. Only a couple of subjects were sequenced, and considerable between-individual heterogeneity in the alloreactive memory CD8+ T cell pool was noted by the authors. Naive CD4+ and CD8+ T cells showed highly diverse repertoires, whereas memory cells were less diverse and memory CD8+ cells were the most oligoclonal.

Sorted T cell subsets were CFSE-labeled and co-cultured for roughly 5 days with allogeneic regulatory or mature dendritic cells at a 1:10 DC:T ratio. FACS was used to sort naive T cells as CD45RA+ cells and memory T cells as CD45RO+ CD4+ or CD8+ cells. T cells for TCR sequencing came from two healthy control subjects. Genomic DNA was extracted with the Qiagen DNeasy Blood & Tissue Kit. Multiplexed two-step PCR with Vbeta-specific forward primers and Jbeta-specific reverse primers was used to amplify TCRbeta CDR3 regions. Through the immunoSEQ service, the TCRbeta libraries were run on an Illumina instrument for sequencing. Processing in the source paper ran as follows. IMGT annotation was used to assign V, D and J genes, and synthetic CDR3 analogues were used to correct counts for multiplex PCR bias. Repertoire clonality was computed in the immunoSEQ Analyzer as one minus normalized Shannon entropy. Clonal expansion was defined using Fisher's exact test with Benjamini-Hochberg false discovery rate control and a two-tailed threshold of P<0.01. TCRdb carries this immuneACCESS record with in-frame sequences only. Its versions omit some clonotypes, under half of them owing to an unresolved V gene in the studies checked, with the rest unexplained. V and J calls plus clone size are reproduced from that table; the DNA served to infer D and trimming. This sample lists under 4,500 clones; over 45% were detected once. 17% of the sample is taken by the ten largest.

Spanning cysteine to phenylalanine, the CDR3 consists of 18 amino acids. The entry retains the CDR3 DNA only, 54 bases that are in frame from base 1. Ends trimmed: V by 4 bases, J by 4 bases; bases unmatched to a gene: 10. CDR1 is given as SGHRS and CDR2 as YFSETQ, both from the germline V gene. Note on this clone: Its antigen target is currently unknown. Base qualities are not provided; no much larger clone lies one nucleotide away.

Sample: memory CD8+ T cells from blood cultured with regulatory dendritic cells. According to the study, the label for this sample's cell subset or site signals: CD45RO+ memory T cells. The chain is made from TRBV5-1 and TRBJ2-2; 13 central bases correspond to TRBD2. The clonotype originates from a human donor in good health. The nucleotide sequence is given as TGCGCCAGCAGCGAGGGACTAGCGGGGCAAACCTTCACCGGGGAGCTGTTTTTT. This gives the protein CASSEGLAGQTFTGELFF.